This TCR beta chain was retrieved from a study of blood T cell repertoires in COVID-19. Turning to the study itself: PBMCs, B-cell-depleted T cells, or T cells provided the cDNA or gDNA that made up the material.

Seattle cases were enrolled at active infection and followed longitudinally. The germline CDR1 and CDR2 sequences are SGHTA and FQGNSA. Trimming removed 5 bases at V and 5 bases at J, with 24 bases between. The CDR3 is 17 amino acids. Clones were sequenced by immunoSEQ multiplex PCR, and TCRdb holds only the in-frame ones, with some missing. The table records some 250,000 clones, roughly 79% of them present only once. The receptor comes from a woman at least 80 years old with COVID-19, enrolled during active disease. The material sequenced was peripheral blood. The rearrangement links TRBV7-2 to TRBJ2-5; D may be TRBD1 (6 bases). CDR3 residues: CASSLQYGGGRRETQYF. The CDR3 nucleotides are TGTGCCAGCAGCCTCCAGTATGGTGGGGGCCGGAGGGAGACCCAGTACTTC.